This T cell receptor (beta chain) was sequenced during a study of cytotoxic CD8 clonotypes in ibrutinib-treated CLL. Study as a whole: The patients, some eleven relapsed/refractory and roughly 15 treatment-naive, included around 17 who were IGHV unmutated.

This clone was seen once. The antigen remains unidentified. This CDR3 is 15 amino acids long. Germline values: CDR1 LNHDA, CDR2 SQIVND (reference sequence). V dropped 7 bases and J dropped 4 bases, with 20 bases sitting between them. TCRdb's table, derived via immunoSEQ multiplex PCR, lists solely in-frame clones and lacks some. The data hold approximately 350,000 clones, with over 55% observed a single time. Study-wide results and limits: With treatment, public clonotypes, which were uncommon, either contracted or remained stable.

Sequenced material: PBMCs, taken after 36 months of ibrutinib treatment. This receptor was identified in a human donor with chronic lymphocytic leukemia. This chain links TRBV19 with TRBJ2-7; TRBD1 might be the D (6 bases). CDR3 bases: TGTGCCAGTACCTCGGGTACAGGGACGGCTTACGAGCAGTACTTC. Its protein product is CASTSGTGTAYEQYF. The full variable domain, its missing parts supplied by reference TRBV19 and TRBJ2-7, is DGGITQSPKYLFRKEGQNVTLSCEQNLNHDAMYWYRQDPGQGLRLIYYSQIVNDFQKGDIAEGYSVSREKKESFPLTVTSAQKNPTAFYLCASTSGTGTAYEQYFGPGTRLTVT.